The T cell receptor (beta chain) under discussion was sequenced for a study of blood T cell repertoires in COVID-19. This study enrolled people aged roughly 18 to 89 from about two dozen US geographic areas. Cohort allocation depended upon clinical history that participants reported. The repertoire was sequenced with immunoSEQ multiplex PCR; TCRdb's copy has only in-frame clones and lacks some. This sample carries more than 400,000 clones, roughly nine tenths of them seen once, and the ten largest clones take 0.7%. CDR1 and CDR2 from the germline V gene are MNHEY and SMNVEV (reference sequence). The CDR3 consists of 13 residues. V lost 5 bases, J lost 4 bases, and 11 bases lay in between.

The sequencing input was PBMCs or T cells enriched from blood (not recorded which). The gene calls are TRBV27 and TRBJ2-5, with D perhaps matching TRBD2 (5 bases). The TCR originated in a young woman who had recovered from COVID-19. In DNA, the CDR3 is TGTGCCAGCAGTCCTGACTATGCAGAGACCCAGTACTTC. The encoded protein is CASSPDYAETQYF.